This record looks at one T cell receptor (beta chain) sequence and its context. The V and J ends lost 5 bases and 7 bases, in that order; junction bases with no gene match: 5. CDR3 length: 15 residues. Germline V gene lookup returns CDR1 LNHDA and CDR2 SQIVND (reference sequence). Some clones are missing from TCRdb's copy, which holds only in-frame ones; the method was immunoSEQ multiplex PCR. Among 150,000 or so clones, about 87% were seen once, and the ten largest hold 6.2%. The data were obtained in a study of cytomegalovirus exposure and HLA in healthy donors. Looking at the study overall: In a later analysis, it was reported that the 120 validation repertoires had been produced on the same platform as the 500 to 850 repertoires belonging to the first cohort.

The sequence derives from a woman aged 30 to 39 in good health and CMV-seropositive. The rearrangement uses TRBV19 and TRBJ2-1, with 13 bases that match TRBD2. Sequencing input: PBMCs. CDR3 loop: CASSWGTSGANEQFF. Written as DNA, the CDR3 is TGTGCCAGTAGTTGGGGGACTAGCGGGGCTAATGAGCAGTTCTTC.